This T cell receptor (beta chain) originates from a study of CD8+ T cells in alopecia areata (dated 2018 in TCRdb). In terms of the full investigation: The treated patients, all with moderate-to-severe alopecia areata, were enrolled in an open-label pilot trial of oral tofacitinib given at 5 to 10 mg twice daily. Tofacitinib was administered for 6 to 18 months, and 6 months of follow-up off drug were then conducted to assess delayed response and recurrence. Disease severity in treated patients was measured with the SALT score, which quantifies the percentage of affected scalp surface area. In both human patients and the C3H/HeJ mouse model, the study applied high-throughput TCRbeta sequencing to look at T cell clonal expansion in alopecia areata. Human TCRbeta sequencing covered scalp tissue and sorted CD4+ and CD8+ peripheral blood T cells from patchy and totalis/universalis alopecia areata patients and healthy controls. Biopsies were taken from tofacitinib-treated patients at baseline and at 4 and 24 weeks of treatment, and a later scalp biopsy was taken in several of the tofacitinib-treated patients. Scalp clonality was compared across normal scalp (n=4), patchy alopecia areata scalp (n=8), and alopecia totalis/universalis scalp (n=8). The RNA source kit depended on sample type: the PAXgene miRNA kit for fixed scalp, the miRNeasy kit for PBMCs, and the RNeasy kit for mouse skin. TCRbeta CDR3 regions were amplified by immunoSEQ multiplex PCR using 35 Vbeta forward and 13 Jbeta reverse primers. Study-wide findings and limitations: Shared TCR sequences between patients were less evident than in mice, which may be partly attributable to HLA diversity in the patient population. Compared with normal scalp, lesional scalp had higher clonality and more expanded CD8+ clones, particularly in alopecia totalis/universalis, a pattern that suggests antigenic drive. The treated cohort was small, with a single nonresponder, so links between baseline CD8+ expansion and response need larger studies. Many expanded lesional clones persisted in scalp and blood during tofacitinib treatment, which may partly explain relapse after stopping treatment. Scalp TCR repertoire analysis is complicated because resident alphabeta T cells in normal human skin are also sequenced, whereas mouse skin is dominated by gammadelta T cells. Tofacitinib significantly decreased scalp clonality and the number of expanded CD8+ clones among the top 100 scalp clones.

Preparation of the library involved the immunoSEQ multiplex PCR assay. To provide template for TCR sequencing, every sample had RNA extracted and reverse transcribed into cDNA. SuperScript III was used for first-strand cDNA synthesis, primed with a 2:1 mix of oligo-dT and random hexamers. A synthetic immune receptor repertoire was used to assess amplification bias, and residual bias was removed computationally. The source study handled its data this way. After raw reads were preprocessed to remove errors, the CDR3 was defined following IMGT conventions as running from the conserved cysteine to phenylalanine. Clonality was computed by normalizing Shannon entropy by log2 of the number of productive unique TCRs and subtracting the result from 1. Whether each scalp clone was CD4 or CD8 was inferred by checking scalp TCRbeta sequences against the CD4 and CD8 repertoires from sorted blood. TCRdb holds this immuneACCESS table with in-frame rearrangements only. Some clones are missing; in checked studies, unresolved V genes explain under half, and the rest has no known cause. V, J and clone size are those of that table, while D and trimming were read from the DNA. Within this sample are nearly 95,000 clones, with around 70% of them counted one time only. The ten biggest clones cover roughly 17% of the sample.

The cysteine opens and the phenylalanine closes a CDR3 of 14 amino acids. The sequence is cut down to CDR3 DNA, 42 bases in frame from base 1. Trimmed from V: 3 bases; trimmed from J: 7 bases; junction bases lacking a gene match: 4. Taken from the germline V gene, the CDR1 and CDR2 loops are MNHNS and SASEGT. The sample's treatment or condition, from its label and the paper: oral pan-JAK inhibitor, 5-10 mg twice daily. Lesional scalp punch biopsies and peripheral blood were collected from alopecia areata patients. PBMCs were isolated by density centrifugation and stained for CD3, CD4 and CD8, after which CD4+ and CD8+ T cells were sorted on a FACSAria. Comments on this clone: Its specific antigen is unknown. Base qualities are missing; no much larger clone stands one base away.

This receptor was taken from a human donor with alopecia areata. Recombination linked TRBV6-1 to TRBJ2-4; the central 9 bases match TRBD2. The specimen comprised CD8+ T cells sorted from blood, sampled at approximately week 42, from a patient treated with tofacitinib. The CDR3: CASSDERGVNIQYF. The DNA sequence is given as TGTGCCAGCAGTGACGAGCGGGGGGTTAACATTCAGTACTTC.